Sequencing of this T cell receptor (beta chain) was carried out in a study of CD8+CD57+ T cells in acquired aplastic anemia. Study summary: On average, sorted CD4+ and CD8+ cells gave 3.2 ug of DNA.

Study-level results: Patients and controls turned out to have twenty-nine CD8+ CDR3 sequences in common. Patients and controls were not found to differ significantly in CD8+ Simpson's diversity.

The germline V gene has CDR1 SEHNR and CDR2 FQNEAQ (reference sequence). The CDR3 has 14 amino acids. With V trimmed by 5 bases and J by 6 bases, 6 bases remained unmatched. Concerning this clonotype itself: Its antigen is as yet unknown.

For sequencing, patients were chosen who had shown expansion of CD8+CD57+ cells by flow cytometry. TCR beta VDJ combinations and CDR3 sequences were profiled from genomic DNA. A single record per CDR3 protein comes from TCRdb applying MiXCR to the reads. The sample holds 150,000 to 200,000 distinct CDR3 sequences, roughly 50% seen once. The sample comprised sorted CD4+, CD8+, or CD8+CD57+ T cells (not recorded which) from PBMCs. This TCR came from a human donor with aplastic anemia. The chain links TRBV7-9 to TRBJ1-1, with 10 bases that match TRBD1. CDR3 sequence reads: CASSKTGQGSEAFF. In DNA form, the CDR3 reads TGTGCCAGCAGCAAGACGGGACAGGGGTCTGAAGCTTTCTTT.